This TCR beta chain came from a study of Graves' ophthalmopathy and Graves' hyperthyroidism. After removal of 6 bases from V and 0 bases from J, the junction contained 8 bases not matched to a gene. The CDR3 sequence is 16 residues long. The germline gives CDR1 MNHEY, CDR2 SVGEGT. This clonotype was counted at least ten times. TCR beta CDR3 amplification used RNA transcripts. HTBI primers were employed in first-round RT-PCR, then a second-round multiplex PCR followed. TCRdb passed the multiplex PCR reads through MiXCR, listing each CDR3 protein once. The data show 350,000 or so distinct CDR3 sequences, with roughly 17% seen just once and 9% to 15% held by the top ten.

The receptor's source is an adult man with Graves' ophthalmopathy. The chain combines TRBV6-2 or TRBV6-3 with TRBJ1-2, with 9 bases fitting TRBD1. Sequencing was done on a sample of peripheral blood. The CDR3 region is CASRPTGGETNYGYTF. The DNA of the CDR3 is TGTGCCAGCAGGCCGACAGGGGGGGAGACTAACTATGGCTACACCTTC.